A selection of T cell receptor beta chains follows, all from one sample in a study of OX40 agonist ivuxolimab in advanced cancers. Profiling relied on immunoSEQ multiplex PCR, and the TCRdb table lists in-frame clones only, not all of them. The table shows approximately 11,000 clones, with roughly 86% occurring only once. Source: CD4+ or CD8+ T cells sorted from blood, taken in a trial of the OX40 agonist ivuxolimab. The receptors derive from an adult with an advanced solid tumor such as melanoma, head and neck, liver or kidney cancer. CDR3s include the opening cysteine and the closing phenylalanine or tryptophan. The order of the fields is clone size, V gene, CDR3 length, J gene, D gene, CDR3 DNA, CDR3 protein. D genes are given only for firm matches. Clone size is stated in some rows and not others, as once, few, many or a class when expanded.

.	TRBV6-4	12	TRBJ2-1	.	TGTGCCACCAAGGACAGTGGTACTGAGCAGTTCTTC	CATKDSGTEQFF
.	TRBV28	16	TRBJ2-2	.	TGTGCCAGCACCTCTTCAGGGGAAGCTGACACCGGGGAGCTGTTTTTT	CASTSSGEADTGELFF
.	TRBV7-9	18	TRBJ2-7	.	TGTGCCAGCAGCTTACTTCTGTTTGGTACAGGGTCCTCCTACGAACAGTACTTC	CASSLLLFGTGSSYEQYF
.	TRBV4-1	17	TRBJ2-7	TRBD2	TGCGCCAGCAGCCAAAGGGGACTAGCGGGAGCGTTCTACGAGCAGTACTTC	CASSQRGLAGAFYEQYF
.	TRBV25-1	10	TRBJ2-1	.	TGTGCCAGCAGTGGGTTTGAGCAGTTCTTC	CASSGFEQFF
.	TRBV4-1	18	TRBJ2-1	TRBD2	TGCGCCAGCAGTCCTCCGCGCGCCGGGACTAGCGGCAGCAATGAGCAGTTCTTC	CASSPPRAGTSGSNEQFF
.	TRBV5-4	14	TRBJ2-7	TRBD2	TGTGCCAGCAGTTGGACTAGCGGGAGCTACGAGCAGTACTTC	CASSWTSGSYEQYF
.	TRBV7-9	16	TRBJ2-7	TRBD1	TGTGCCAGCAGGCTCATTCGACAGGGGGCGACCTACGAGCAGTACTTC	CASRLIRQGATYEQYF
.	TRBV19	17	TRBJ1-5	.	TGTGCCAGTAGTTTTTTCGGCGGCCTTTATAGCAATCAGCCCCAGCATTTT	CASSFFGGLYSNQPQHF
once	TRBV14	14	TRBJ2-7	.	TGTGCCAGCAGCCAAGACACGGTGAGATACGAGCAGTACTTC	CASSQDTVRYEQYF
.	TRBV6-4	15	TRBJ2-7	.	TGTGCCAGCAGTCCTGGGGCTAGCGAAGCCTACGAGCAGTACTTC	CASSPGASEAYEQYF
.	TRBV7-9	15	TRBJ2-1	TRBD2	TGTGCCAGCAGCCAACTAGCGGGAGGGAACAATGAGCAGTTCTTC	CASSQLAGGNNEQFF
.	TRBV7-9	18	TRBJ2-5	TRBD1	TGTGCCAGCAGCTCACCTAGGACAGGAACACACTTCCAAGAGACCCAGTACTTC	CASSSPRTGTHFQETQYF
.	TRBV2	16	TRBJ1-5	.	TGTGCCAGCAGTGAACTAGGCAGTGGGTATTTACAGCCCCAGCATTTT	CASSELGSGYLQPQHF
once	TRBV11-2	15	TRBJ2-7	TRBD1	TGTGCCAGCAGCCCCGGACAGGGGGCCACCTACGAGCAGTACTTC	CASSPGQGATYEQYF
.	TRBV15	13	TRBJ2-3	.	TGTGCCACCAGCAGAGACGCAAGGGATACGCAGTATTTT	CATSRDARDTQYF
.	TRBV14	18	TRBJ1-3	.	TGTGCCAGCAGCCATGATGAGTTTGACAGTGCCTCTGGAAACACCATATATTTT	CASSHDEFDSASGNTIYF
.	TRBV11-3	15	TRBJ2-1	TRBD2	TGTGCCAGCAGCCGAGCGGGAGGGCCGTACAATGAGCAGTTCTTC	CASSRAGGPYNEQFF
.	TRBV6-4	16	TRBJ2-3	TRBD2	TGTGCCAGCAGTGACTCCAGCGGGAGCGGCGCAGATACGCAGTATTTT	CASSDSSGSGADTQYF
.	TRBV11-3	17	TRBJ2-2	TRBD1	TGTGCCAGCAGCTTAGCGGCCGGGACAGGGAGATTCGGGGAGCTGTTTTTT	CASSLAAGTGRFGELFF
.	TRBV6-4	14	TRBJ2-3	.	TGTGCCAGCAGTGGCGTAGCCGGGGCAGATACGCAGTATTTT	CASSGVAGADTQYF
.	TRBV7-6	15	TRBJ2-7	TRBD1	TGTGCCAGCAGTCCTCTGGGACAGTTCCTTAACGAGCAGTACTTC	CASSPLGQFLNEQYF
.	TRBV5-1	16	TRBJ1-2	TRBD1	TGCGCCAGCAGCTTGCCGGGACAGGGTCCTATGGGTGGCTACACCTTC	CASSLPGQGPMGGYTF
.	TRBV5-1	13	TRBJ2-7	TRBD2	TGCGCCAGCAGCTGGACTAGCGTCTACGAGCAGTACTTC	CASSWTSVYEQYF
.	TRBV28	15	TRBJ2-7	.	TGTGCCAGCACCACGAGACCGGGTCCATCCTACGAGCAGTACTTC	CASTTRPGPSYEQYF
few	TRBV4-1	16	TRBJ2-7	TRBD1	TGCGCCAGCAGCCCAGATGGGACAGCGAGCTCCTACGAGCAGTACTTC	CASSPDGTASSYEQYF
.	TRBV14	15	TRBJ2-1	.	TGTGCCAGCAGCCAAGTGGGCGGGTCCTACAATGAGCAGTTCTTC	CASSQVGGSYNEQFF
.	TRBV29-1	13	TRBJ2-3	.	TGCAGCGTTGAAGATGGGGGCACAGATACGCAGTATTTT	CSVEDGGTDTQYF
.	TRBV6-4	15	TRBJ2-1	.	TGTGCCAGCAGTGACTCCACAGTGCGAACCAATGAGCAGTTCTTC	CASSDSTVRTNEQFF
.	TRBV6-4	15	TRBJ2-3	TRBD2	TGTGCCAGCAGTGTTCAAGCGGGAAGCACAGATACGCAGTATTTT	CASSVQAGSTDTQYF
.	TRBV4-1	16	TRBJ2-7	TRBD2	TGCGCCAGCAGCCAAGATATGCTAGCGGCCTCCTACGAGCAGTACTTC	CASSQDMLAASYEQYF
.	TRBV10-1	15	TRBJ2-2	TRBD2	TGCGCCAGCCGCAGCGGGAGTGGAAACACCGGGGAGCTGTTTTTT	CASRSGSGNTGELFF
.	TRBV7-9	17	TRBJ2-7	.	TGTGCCAGCAGCTCGAGTGGCGGGCACAGAATCCGTCTCGAGCAGTACTTC	CASSSSGGHRIRLEQYF
once	TRBV6-1	13	TRBJ2-1	.	TGTGCCAGCAGGGACAAGAACCACAATGAGCAGTTCTTC	CASRDKNHNEQFF
.	TRBV30	16	TRBJ2-7	TRBD2	TGTGCCTGGAGTGTTGGGGGGGTAGCGGGGAGTGACGAGCAGTACTTC	CAWSVGGVAGSDEQYF
.	TRBV4-1	14	TRBJ2-7	TRBD1	TGCGCCAGCAGAGGACCGGGACAGGGCTACGAGCAGTACTTC	CASRGPGQGYEQYF
.	TRBV2	19	TRBJ2-6	TRBD1	TGTGCCAGCAGTGAATGGCTTGTGGCAGGGGGAGCGGGGGCCAACGTCCTGACTTTC	CASSEWLVAGGAGANVLTF
few	TRBV19	13	TRBJ2-7	.	TGTGCCAGTAGTATAGTGGGCGGGGACGAGCAGTACTTC	CASSIVGGDEQYF
.	TRBV7-2	15	TRBJ1-2	TRBD1	TGTGCCAGCAGCTTACGGCCAGGGGGCATCTATGGCTACACCTTC	CASSLRPGGIYGYTF
.	TRBV19	15	TRBJ2-1	.	TGTGCCAGTAGTCCTGACAGTAGCTCCTACAATGAGCAGTTCTTC	CASSPDSSSYNEQFF
.	TRBV9	14	TRBJ2-3	.	TGTGCCAGCAGCTGGGGGTCTGGCACAGATACGCAGTATTTT	CASSWGSGTDTQYF
.	TRBV5-1	13	TRBJ2-7	.	TGCGCCAGCAGCTTTACAGAGGGCTACGAGCAGTACTTC	CASSFTEGYEQYF
.	TRBV12-1	13	TRBJ1-5	.	TGTGCCAGCAGCGCCACTCGGGGTCAGCCCCAGCATTTT	CASSATRGQPQHF
.	TRBV7-9	18	TRBJ2-7	.	TGTGCCAGCAGCGACTCAATCACCGGGACCGTTGCGCCCTACGAGCAGTACTTC	CASSDSITGTVAPYEQYF
.	TRBV28	15	TRBJ1-2	.	TGTGCCAGCAGCCCACTCGGGACATCTAACTATGGCTACACCTTC	CASSPLGTSNYGYTF
.	TRBV7-9	14	TRBJ2-3	.	TGTGCCAGCAGCTTAGCGGACAGCCAGCAAACGCAGTATTTT	CASSLADSQQTQYF
.	TRBV4-1	15	TRBJ2-7	TRBD1	TGCGCCAGCAGCCAAGATAGCGCAGGGGGCGGCGAGCAGTACTTC	CASSQDSAGGGEQYF
once	TRBV9	14	TRBJ1-5	.	TGTGCCAGCAGCGTTTCAGGGCTCAATCAGCCCCAGCATTTT	CASSVSGLNQPQHF
.	TRBV7-8	14	TRBJ2-1	.	TGTGCCAGCAGCTTTGATGGGACCCTGAATGAGCAGTTCTTC	CASSFDGTLNEQFF
.	TRBV4-1	14	TRBJ2-1	.	TGCGCCAGCACCCGGGGCGGTGCCTACAATGAGCAGTTCTTC	CASTRGGAYNEQFF
.	TRBV6-1	14	TRBJ1-5	.	TGTGCCAGCAGCGTAGGGGTTTACAATCAGCCCCAGCATTTT	CASSVGVYNQPQHF
.	TRBV7-6	15	TRBJ2-7	.	TGTGCCAGCAGCTTAGACGCGGAAAACCCCTACGAGCAGTACTTC	CASSLDAENPYEQYF